This T cell receptor (beta chain) was sequenced during a study of PD-1 blockade in classical Hodgkin lymphoma. Each patient relapsed following autologous stem cell transplantation, and prior brentuximab vedotin exposure differed. J gave up 7 bases and V 4 bases, and 4 bases lay outside the gene matches. CDR1 and CDR2 from the germline V gene are MGHRA and YSYEKL. The CDR3 is made up of 14 amino acids. Sequenced by immunoSEQ multiplex PCR; TCRdb stores in-frame clones only, minus some. The sample lists about 94,000 clones, roughly nine tenths seen once, with around a tenth in the top ten. The chain links TRBV4-1 to TRBJ2-1, with TRBD2 matching 10 bases. The sequencing used peripheral blood mononuclear cells (PBMCs), collected before the second cycle of nivolumab. This TCR was recovered from a human donor with classical Hodgkin lymphoma. This CDR3 reads CASSPQRGGNEQFF. The CDR3 nucleotides are TGCGCCAGCAGCCCCCAGCGGGGGGGGAATGAGCAGTTCTTC.